The 7 T cell receptor beta chains given below trace back to one sample, sequenced in a study of blood T cell repertoires in COVID-19. This table comes from immunoSEQ multiplex PCR, and its TCRdb copy is limited to in-frame clones, with some not included. The repertoire holds 200,000 to 250,000 clones, 84% seen once, with approximately 5.1% in the top ten. The sequenced material came from peripheral blood. Source of these receptors: a woman aged 60 to 75 who had recovered from COVID-19.

V usage is TRBV2 and J usage is TRBJ2-3; 11 positions match TRBD2. This CDR3 region has 16 residues. CDR1 is SNHLY and CDR2 is FYNNEI in the germline V gene. J was trimmed by 6 bases and V by 6 bases; bases with no gene match: 11. CDR3 nucleotide sequence: TGTGCCAGCAGCCCCACCACTAGCGGGGGTGGGGATACGCAGTATTTT. Translating gives CASSPTTSGGGDTQYF.

The chain uses TRBV19 and TRBJ2-3, with 14 bases aligning to TRBD2. With V trimmed by 9 bases and J by 5 bases, 4 bases remained unmatched. The CDR3 runs 14 residues. Germline lookup yields CDR1 LNHDA and CDR2 SQIVND (reference sequence). The CDR3 nucleotides read TGTGCCAGCGGACTAGCGGGGGGAGGAGATACGCAGTATTTT. Amino acid sequence: CASGLAGGGDTQYF.

The chain employs TRBV5-1 and TRBJ2-7; 9 bases map to TRBD1. After removal of 0 bases from V and 1 base from J, the junction contained 5 bases not matched to a gene. This CDR3 spans 16 amino acids. The V gene's germline CDR1 is SGHRS and CDR2 YFSETQ. The CDR3 spells CASSLAGTGYSYEQYF. CDR3 DNA sequence: TGCGCCAGCAGCTTGGCCGGGACAGGGTATTCCTACGAGCAGTACTTC.

This chain joins TRBV5-8 and TRBJ2-3; TRBD2 agrees at 9 bases. V was pared by 9 bases and J by 5 bases, with 10 bases of the junction left unmatched. This CDR3 has 14 amino acids. CDR1 is SGHTS and CDR2 is YDEGEE in the germline V gene. The CDR3: CAIMGRGGQDTQYF. CDR3 DNA sequence: TGTGCCATAATGGGGCGGGGGGGCCAAGATACGCAGTATTTT.

This chain joins TRBV6-2 or TRBV6-3 and TRBJ2-1; 7 nucleotides agree with TRBD1. The CDR3 contains 15 residues. The V gene end was trimmed by 5 bases and the J gene end by 2 bases; junction bases not matched to a gene: 6. Germline V gene lookup returns CDR1 MNHEY and CDR2 SVGEGT. The CDR3 is CASSTSQGTYNEQFF. CDR3 DNA sequence: TGTGCCAGCAGTACCTCACAGGGGACCTACAATGAGCAGTTCTTC.

This chain joins TRBV10-3 and TRBJ1-2; tentative D call: TRBD1 (5 bases). The ends were cut back, 3 bases at V and 5 bases at J, with 10 bases in the middle. CDR1 is ENHRY and CDR2 is SYGVKD in the germline V gene. This CDR3 has 13 amino acids. CDR3 in amino acids: CAISDRVNYGYTF. The CDR3 DNA is TGTGCCATCAGTGACAGGGTGAATTATGGCTACACCTTC.

The chain couples TRBV5-7 to TRBJ2-7; D possibly corresponds to TRBD1 (5 bases). TRBV5-7 is assigned to the ORF class and has an uncertain function. The V end lost 4 bases, the J end lost 3 bases, and 14 bases lay between the germline ends. This CDR3 is 14 amino acids long. The DNA for the CDR3 is TGTGCCAGCAGCCCTACCCCAGGGTGCTACGAGCAGTACTTC. Translation: CASSPTPGCYEQYF.